What follows are 6 T cell receptor beta chains derived from one specimen sequenced in a study of T cell responses to AZD1222 COVID-19 vaccine. Measured with immunoSEQ multiplex PCR; TCRdb has only the in-frame clones, and not every one. The sample includes 100,000 or so clones, around nine tenths of them seen just once. The sequences come from peripheral blood, collected 28 days after the second AZD1222 dose. These receptors were taken from an adult who received the AZD1222 COVID-19 vaccine.

This rearrangement joins TRBV6-5 to TRBJ1-2, with TRBD1 identical over 10 bases. V shed 6 bases and J 2 bases; nucleotides not matched to a gene: 3. The CDR3 consists of 14 residues. Germline V gives CDR1 MNHEY, CDR2 SVGAGI. The CDR3 reads CASRGTGANYGYTF. Written as DNA, the CDR3 is TGTGCCAGCAGGGGGACAGGGGCAAACTATGGCTACACCTTC.

This rearrangement joins TRBV6-2 or TRBV6-3 to TRBJ1-1; D is unresolved. V lost 4 bases and J 3 bases, leaving 18 bases between the germline ends. The CDR3 has 16 amino acids. Germline CDR1 MNHEY, CDR2 SVGEGT. This CDR3 reads CASSSHLPRGYTEAFF. DNA for the CDR3: TGTGCCAGCAGTTCCCACCTCCCACGGGGTTACACTGAAGCTTTCTTT.

This rearrangement joins TRBV7-9 to TRBJ2-1, with a possible D match to TRBD2 (5 bases). V lost 5 bases to trimming and J lost 0 bases, with 17 bases between them. There are 17 residues in the CDR3. The V gene's germline CDR1 is SEHNR and CDR2 FQNEAQ (reference sequence). This CDR3 is CASSDIGPSNSYNEQFF. Here the CDR3 DNA reads TGTGCCAGCAGCGACATAGGGCCTAGCAACTCCTACAATGAGCAGTTCTTC.

The V gene is TRBV6-5, the J gene TRBJ1-1; D is unclear. Per the germline V gene, CDR1 is MNHEY and CDR2 is SVGAGI. The V end was cut by 6 bases, the J end by 6 bases, with 8 bases between. The length of the CDR3 is 11 residues. CDR3 region: CASSPGSEAFF. The CDR3 DNA reads as TGTGCCAGCAGCCCGGGCTCTGAAGCTTTCTTT.

The sample holds one count of this clone. This chain joins TRBV6-5 and TRBJ1-5; D not certain. The CDR3 spans 14 residues. The V end lost 4 bases, the J end lost 0 bases, and 7 bases lay between the germline ends. Per the germline V gene, CDR1 is MNHEY and CDR2 is SVGAGI. The CDR3 loop reads CASSLPFSNQPQHF. In DNA, the CDR3 is TGTGCCAGCAGTTTACCGTTTAGCAATCAGCCCCAGCATTTT.

This clone appeared a single time. V usage is TRBV24-1 and J usage is TRBJ2-2; weak D call: TRBD1 (5 bases). V lost 6 bases, J lost 4 bases, and 11 bases lay in between. CDR3 length: 14 residues. Germline lookup yields CDR1 KGHDR and CDR2 SFDVKD. The CDR3 DNA reads as TGTGCCACCAGTCCGGCAGGGCCCACCGGGGAGCTGTTTTTT. Translating gives CATSPAGPTGELFF.